This T cell receptor beta chain was found in a study of T cell responses to AZD1222 COVID-19 vaccine. Whole-study findings and limits: Reportedly, nearly half the spike-specific TCRs target unmutated variant regions. Spike-wide vaccine-associated CD4 TCRs dominated at 160-218 and 743-854.

Germline CDR1 and CDR2: LNHNV and YYDKDF (reference sequence). Trimming at V came to 0 bases and at J to 4 bases, leaving 9 bases not matched to a gene. The CDR3 sequence is 17 residues long. Clones were sequenced by immunoSEQ multiplex PCR, and TCRdb holds only the in-frame ones, with some missing. The sample carries just under 95,000 clones, about nine tenths recorded once. Notes on this clone: As yet, its antigen is unknown.

The sequencing here drew on peripheral blood, taken on day 0 of AZD1222 vaccination. This receptor was obtained from an adult in good health. The chain recombines TRBV15 with TRBJ1-3; 7 nucleotides agree with TRBD1. The CDR3 region is CATSRDASTGFGNTIYF. DNA of the CDR3: TGTGCCACCAGCAGAGACGCCTCGACAGGGTTCGGAAACACCATATATTTT.